This T cell receptor beta chain was captured by sequencing in a study of Tregs in tolerant kidney transplant recipients. The germline V gene encodes CDR1 SNHLY and CDR2 FYNNEI. V lost 3 bases, J lost 4 bases, and 12 bases lay in between. This CDR3 is 14 amino acids long. Findings and limits, study-wide: Activated donor B cell expansion appeared to reveal the most relevant donor-specific TCRbeta repertoire.

Thawed PBMCs were FACS-sorted into unstimulated CD4+CD25+CD127- regulatory T cells, CD4+CD25- non-regulatory cells, CD4 and CD8 cells. Points on this clone: As yet, its antigen is unknown.

Profiled with immunoSEQ multiplex PCR; TCRdb holds only in-frame clones, not every one. The sample lists hundreds of thousands of clones; approximately 83% were seen once. Sequencing was performed on CD4+ T cells from blood. This sequence originates from a human donor in good health. The rearrangement joins TRBV2 to TRBJ2-5; D gene ambiguous. The CDR3 bases are TGTGCCAGCAGTGACCGAAGGGAAGGAGAGACCCAGTACTTC. This sequence encodes CASSDRREGETQYF.